This is a list of T cell receptor beta chains from one sample in a study of T cell responses to AZD1222 COVID-19 vaccine. The protocol was immunoSEQ multiplex PCR, while the TCRdb copy is restricted to in-frame clones and leaves out a portion. The profile shows around 130,000 clones, 85% to 95% of them singletons. The sample in question was peripheral blood, obtained on day 0 of AZD1222 vaccination. The receptors shown here come from an adult in good health. Each CDR3 is given with its conserved first and last residue. The D gene is left open where the match is weak. For some rows the clone size is stated as once, few or many, or as a class when expanded; others skip it.

CDR3 protein,CDR3 DNA,V gene,clone size,D gene,CDR3 length,J gene
CAQGPLSTNEKLFF,TGTGCCCAGGGACCATTGTCAACTAATGAAAAACTGTTTTTT,TRBV21-1,NA,NA,14,TRBJ1-4
CASSRPPLSGSTYEQYF,TGTGCCAGCAGCCGCCCCCCCCTAAGCGGGAGCACCTACGAGCAGTACTTC,TRBV27,once,TRBD2,17,TRBJ2-7
CASSDSLSQPQHF,TGTGCCAGCAGTGACAGTTTAAGCCAGCCCCAGCATTTT,TRBV6-1,NA,NA,13,TRBJ1-5
CSVDGGGEQYF,TGCAGCGTTGACGGAGGGGGCGAGCAGTACTTC,TRBV29-1,NA,NA,11,TRBJ2-7
CASSYWGISGNTIYF,TGTGCCAGCAGTTATTGGGGGATCTCTGGAAACACCATATATTTT,TRBV6-2/TRBV6-3,NA,NA,15,TRBJ1-3
CASSLQGFYGYTF,TGTGCCAGCAGCTTACAGGGATTCTATGGCTACACCTTC,TRBV5-6,NA,NA,13,TRBJ1-2
CASSPTGGFTGELFF,TGTGCCAGCAGCCCGACAGGGGGATTTACCGGGGAGCTGTTTTTT,TRBV6-6,NA,TRBD1,15,TRBJ2-2
CASSLKGEMIYGYTF,TGTGCCAGCAGCTTGAAGGGGGAGATGATCTATGGCTACACCTTC,TRBV5-4,NA,NA,15,TRBJ1-2
CASSGLQGADTQYF,TGTGCCTCCAGTGGGTTACAGGGAGCAGATACGCAGTATTTT,TRBV25-1,NA,NA,14,TRBJ2-3
CASSITGHSNQPQHF,TGTGCCAGTAGTATAACAGGACATAGCAATCAGCCCCAGCATTTT,TRBV19,few,NA,15,TRBJ1-5
CASSHILSGPVVSQHF,TGTGCCAGCAGCCATATCCTATCCGGGCCGGTAGTGTCCCAGCATTTT,TRBV28,NA,NA,16,TRBJ1-5
CASSSLDGGGQYF,TGTGCCAGCAGTTCCCTGGATGGAGGTGGGCAGTATTTT,TRBV28,NA,NA,13,TRBJ2-3
CASINPNYGYTF,TGTGCCAGTATTAATCCTAACTATGGCTACACCTTC,TRBV19,NA,NA,12,TRBJ1-2
CASSATALFSEAFF,TGTGCCAGCAGCGCGACAGCACTTTTTTCTGAAGCTTTCTTT,TRBV9,NA,NA,14,TRBJ1-1
CASSLEGYSPLHF,TGTGCCAGCAGCTTAGAGGGATATTCACCCCTCCACTTT,TRBV11-1,NA,NA,13,TRBJ1-6
CASSSTGTSGQPQHF,TGTGCCAGCAGCTCAACCGGGACATCGGGTCAGCCCCAGCATTTT,TRBV7-2,NA,NA,15,TRBJ1-5
CASRTNLTVIYGYTF,TGTGCCAGCCGGACTAATTTAACAGTGATCTATGGCTACACCTTC,TRBV25-1,NA,NA,15,TRBJ1-2
CASSPGTVYGYTF,TGTGCCAGCAGCCCCGGGACGGTCTATGGCTACACCTTC,TRBV6-5,NA,NA,13,TRBJ1-2
CASSFYETQYF,TGTGCCAGCAGTTTTTACGAGACCCAGTACTTC,TRBV6-2/TRBV6-3,NA,NA,11,TRBJ2-5
CASSLGGTGIEKLFF,TGCGCCAGCAGCTTGGGCGGGACAGGGATTGAAAAACTGTTTTTT,TRBV5-1,NA,TRBD1,15,TRBJ1-4
CASSFQGANTEAFF,TGTGCCAGCAGTTTCCAGGGGGCGAACACTGAAGCTTTCTTT,TRBV27,NA,TRBD1,14,TRBJ1-1
CASSSLGTTYEQYF,TGTGCCAGCAGTTCCCTCGGGACTACCTACGAGCAGTACTTC,TRBV2,NA,TRBD2,14,TRBJ2-7
CSATPGGEQFF,TGCAGTGCTACCCCAGGTGGTGAGCAGTTCTTC,TRBV20-1,NA,NA,11,TRBJ2-1
CASSTLNTGELFF,TGTGCCAGCAGCACACTAAACACCGGGGAGCTGTTTTTT,TRBV6-5,NA,NA,13,TRBJ2-2
CASREGQGAPDGELFF,TGTGCCAGCAGGGAGGGACAGGGGGCGCCCGACGGGGAGCTGTTTTTT,TRBV3-1/TRBV3-2,NA,TRBD1,16,TRBJ2-2
CASSLSGVAGGGTQQYF,TGTGCCAGCAGTTTATCGGGTGTAGCGGGAGGAGGGACGCAGCAGTACTTC,TRBV27,NA,TRBD2,17,TRBJ2-7
CASSLVFSANSNQPQHF,TGTGCCAGCAGCTTAGTCTTCTCGGCGAATAGCAATCAGCCCCAGCATTTT,TRBV7-2,NA,NA,17,TRBJ1-5
CAWSRRDGYTF,TGTGCCTGGAGTAGACGGGATGGCTACACCTTC,TRBV30,NA,NA,11,TRBJ1-2
CASSLVRFGQFF,TGTGCCAGCAGTTTAGTCCGGTTTGGGCAGTTCTTC,TRBV28,once,NA,12,TRBJ2-1
CASSVGVGAGVDEQYF,TGTGCCAGCAGCGTAGGGGTAGGAGCGGGAGTTGACGAGCAGTACTTC,TRBV9,NA,TRBD2,16,TRBJ2-7
CASPDEYEQYF,TGTGCCAGCCCGGACGAGTACGAGCAGTACTTC,TRBV9,NA,NA,11,TRBJ2-7
CTSSHTHPHAQDPELSSYNEQFF,TGCACCAGCAGCCACACCCACCCCCACGCCCAGGACCCAGAACTGAGCTCCTACAATGAGCAGTTCTTC,TRBV1,once,NA,23,TRBJ2-1
CASSLSRGFLSTVNEQFF,TGTGCCAGCAGCTTATCTCGGGGCTTTCTTAGCACTGTCAATGAGCAGTTCTTC,TRBV7-2,NA,NA,18,TRBJ2-1
CASSLGQSFQETQYF,TGCGCCAGCAGCTTGGGACAGTCCTTCCAAGAGACCCAGTACTTC,TRBV5-1,NA,NA,15,TRBJ2-5
CASSLDLSGLATYEQYF,TGTGCCAGCAGCTTAGATTTATCGGGACTAGCGACCTACGAGCAGTACTTC,TRBV7-8,NA,TRBD2,17,TRBJ2-7
CASSPGTGGGLGGVAQYF,TGTGCCAGCAGTCCGGGGACAGGGGGCGGTCTGGGGGGGGTGGCCCAGTACTTC,TRBV27,NA,TRBD1,18,TRBJ2-5
CASSLAPLGRLNEKLFF,TGTGCCAGCAGCTTAGCGCCGTTGGGACGGTTAAATGAAAAACTGTTTTTT,TRBV7-9,NA,NA,17,TRBJ1-4
CASSFSGTVNTGELFF,TGTGCCAGCAGCTTCTCCGGGACAGTAAACACCGGGGAGCTGTTTTTT,TRBV7-6,NA,TRBD1,16,TRBJ2-2
CASSSTGTGGNTIYF,TGCGCCAGCAGCTCAACCGGGACAGGCGGAAACACCATATATTTT,TRBV5-1,NA,TRBD1,15,TRBJ1-3
CASSLTRLGGYGYTF,TGCGCCAGCAGCCTTACTCGACTCGGAGGTTATGGCTACACCTTC,TRBV10-2,once,NA,15,TRBJ1-2
CASSESRGRGLGAGGIQYF,TGCGCCAGCAGTGAGTCGAGAGGTCGCGGACTAGGGGCCGGGGGGATTCAGTACTTC,TRBV10-1,NA,TRBD2,19,TRBJ2-4
CASRPTGASYEQYF,TGTGCCAGCAGGCCCACAGGGGCCTCCTACGAGCAGTACTTC,TRBV6-5,NA,TRBD1,14,TRBJ2-7
CASSEYPGTSSYQETQYF,TGTGCCAGCAGTGAATATCCCGGGACATCTTCGTACCAAGAGACCCAGTACTTC,TRBV25-1,NA,NA,18,TRBJ2-5
CASSADRVRKETQYF,TGTGCCAGCAGTGCTGACAGGGTTAGAAAAGAGACCCAGTACTTC,TRBV2,NA,TRBD1,15,TRBJ2-5